The 15 T cell receptor beta chains below all came from one sample that was sequenced in a study of T cells after somatic rescue of genetic block. Sequencing was performed with immunoSEQ multiplex PCR; in TCRdb, only in-frame clones are kept and a portion is missing. The sample lists more than 7,500 clones, around 70% occurring once. Material: peripheral blood mononuclear cells (PBMCs). These receptors all come from a boy aged 10-17 years.

This chain connects TRBV6-5 to TRBJ2-2; D is ambiguous. Trimming cost V 0 bases and J 8 bases, with 7 bases left between them. In germline, CDR1 is MNHEY, CDR2 SVGAGI. The length of the CDR3 is 13 residues. The chain's CDR3 is CASSYSGLGELFF. As DNA, the CDR3 is TGTGCCAGCAGTTACTCGGGTTTAGGGGAGCTGTTTTTT.

The chain employs TRBV5-1 and TRBJ2-3, with 8 nucleotides matching TRBD2. Germline loops: CDR1 SGHRS, CDR2 YFSETQ. The CDR3 length is 15 residues. The junction had 5 bases not matched to a gene; V was cut back by 3 bases and J by 2 bases. Here the CDR3 reads CASSSPGGNTDTQYF. The CDR3 coding sequence is TGCGCCAGCAGCTCACCGGGAGGGAACACAGATACGCAGTATTTT.

The rearrangement joins TRBV4-2 to TRBJ2-1; the D gene could be TRBD1 or TRBD2 (6 bases each). V was clipped by 4 bases and J by 7 bases, with 29 bases between them. The CDR3 length is 19 residues. CDR1 and CDR2 (germline): LGHNA, YNFKEQ. In DNA form, the CDR3 reads TGTGCCAGCAGCCGCATATTGGGGGGCGGCGCGCCCCGCGGGAATGAGCAGTTCTTC. As protein: CASSRILGGGAPRGNEQFF.

The sample holds a few counts of this clone. V gene TRBV30 combines with J gene TRBJ2-5; no firm D call. Trimming pared 2 bases from V and 12 bases from J, leaving 13 bases between. The CDR3 spans 11 residues. Germline loops: CDR1 GTSNPN, CDR2 SVGIG (reference sequence). In DNA, the CDR3 is TGTGCCTGGAGTTTAGGGATAGAAAAGTACTTC. Amino acid sequence: CAWSLGIEKYF.

The chain employs TRBV6-5 and TRBJ2-3, with D possibly TRBD2 on 6 matching bases. CDR1 and CDR2 (germline): MNHEY, SVGAGI. Trimming left V 0 bases short and J 1 base short, with 8 bases between. The CDR3 consists of 15 residues. The CDR3 bases are TGTGCCAGCAGTTACTCGCCTAGCGGCACAGATACGCAGTATTTT. Residues: CASSYSPSGTDTQYF.

By proportion, this clone is medium-sized (0.01 to 0.1%). CDR3 sequence: CAWSIRGLRNTEAFF. CDR3 DNA: TGTGCCTGGAGTATTAGAGGGTTAAGGAACACTGAAGCTTTCTTT. The rearrangement joins TRBV30 to TRBJ1-1; D not resolved. The length of the CDR3 is 15 residues. CDR1 and CDR2 from the germline V gene are GTSNPN and SVGIG (reference sequence). V dropped 2 bases and J dropped 1 base, with 14 bases sitting between them.

V gene TRBV11-2 combines with J gene TRBJ2-5; D is perhaps TRBD2 (5 bases). The V end was cut by 3 bases, the J end by 6 bases, with 14 bases between. Germline V gene sequence: CDR1 SGHAT, CDR2 FQNNGV. The CDR3 has 14 residues. The CDR3: CASSFQVGSKTQYF. The CDR3 DNA follows: TGTGCCAGCAGCTTCCAGGTTGGGAGTAAGACCCAGTACTTC. The whole variable domain, remainder taken from reference TRBV11-2 and TRBJ2-5, is EAGVAQSPRYKIIEKRQSVAFWCNPISGHATLYWYQQILGQGPKLLIQFQNNGVVDDSQLPKDRFSAERLKGVDSTLKIQPAKLEDSAVYLCASSFQVGSKTQYFGPGTRLLVL.

The chain has TRBV7-9 and TRBJ2-7; the D gene is possibly TRBD2 (7 bases). The CDR3 extends over 14 amino acids. The germline gives CDR1 SEHNR, CDR2 FQNEAQ (reference sequence). The V end lost 0 bases, the J end lost 5 bases, and 11 bases lay between the germline ends. In nucleotides, the CDR3 is TGTGCCAGCAGCTTAGCGGGAGGGGGGGACGAGCAGTACTTC. Translating it yields CASSLAGGGDEQYF.

The chain joins TRBV18 to TRBJ2-7, with 7 nucleotides matching TRBD1. The CDR3 spans 13 residues. V was pared by 3 bases and J by 6 bases, with 5 bases of the junction left unmatched. The germline V gene has CDR1 KGHSH and CDR2 LQKENI. The CDR3 loop reads CASSPLSGGEQYF. The CDR3 region has the DNA TGTGCCAGCTCACCTCTGTCAGGGGGCGAGCAGTACTTC. Complete variable domain (other parts from reference TRBV18 and TRBJ2-7): NAGVMQNPRHLVRRRGQEARLRCSPMKGHSHVYWYRQLPEEGLKFMVYLQKENIIDESGMPKERFSAEFPKEGPSILRIQQVVRGDSAAYFCASSPLSGGEQYFGPGTRLTVT.

This chain connects TRBV5-1 to TRBJ2-7; TRBD2 matches at 8 bases. This CDR3 contains 14 residues. Unmatched junction bases numbered 4, after V lost 4 bases and J lost 1 base. The germline V gene has CDR1 SGHRS and CDR2 YFSETQ. The CDR3 DNA reads TGCGCCAGCAGCGTACTAGCGGAGTCCTACGAGCAGTACTTC. Protein sequence: CASSVLAESYEQYF.

V usage is TRBV5-1 and J usage is TRBJ2-7; 8 bases match TRBD2. The junction had 9 bases not matched to a gene; V was cut back by 4 bases and J by 6 bases. The CDR3 runs 14 residues. The V gene's germline CDR1 is SGHRS and CDR2 YFSETQ. CDR3: CASSPGGFRIEQYF. The DNA of the CDR3 is TGCGCCAGCAGCCCGGGGGGGTTCCGGATCGAGCAGTACTTC.

This sequence joins TRBV6-6 and TRBJ2-1; TRBD1 is a possible D gene (6 bases). Looked up from germline, CDR1 is MNHNY and CDR2 is SVGAGI (reference sequence). There are 15 residues in the CDR3. V was pared by 2 bases and J by 1 base, with 9 bases between. CDR3 residues: CASSYSQGSYNEQFF. The CDR3 nucleotides read TGTGCCAGCAGTTACAGTCAGGGGTCCTACAATGAGCAGTTCTTC.

The J gene is TRBJ1-5, the V gene TRBV18, with D perhaps TRBD1 (5 bases). The CDR3 covers 16 residues. V lost 2 bases and J 0 bases, leaving 11 bases between the germline ends. CDR1 is KGHSH, CDR2 LQKENI, per germline. CDR3 DNA: TGTGCCAGCTCACCAGGGGGTTATAGTAGCAATCAGCCCCAGCATTTT. This codes for CASSPGGYSSNQPQHF. Full variable domain (outside the CDR3, taken from reference TRBV18 and TRBJ1-5): NAGVMQNPRHLVRRRGQEARLRCSPMKGHSHVYWYRQLPEEGLKFMVYLQKENIIDESGMPKERFSAEFPKEGPSILRIQQVVRGDSAAYFCASSPGGYSSNQPQHFGDGTRLSIL.

CDR3 in DNA: TGTGCCAGCAGTTACGGGACAGGGAAGGAGACCCAGTACTTC. Its protein is CASSYGTGKETQYF. This chain uses TRBV6-6 with TRBJ2-5, with 9 bases lining up with TRBD1. Looked up from germline, CDR1 is MNHNY and CDR2 is SVGAGI (reference sequence). The CDR3 runs to 14 residues. Germline trimming cut 2 bases from V and 5 bases from J; bases unmatched to any gene: 3.

The table lists this clone with a few counts. The chain carries TRBV7-9 and TRBJ1-1; TRBD1 might be the D (5 bases). Germline lookup yields CDR1 SEHNR and CDR2 FQNEAQ (reference sequence). V gave up 5 bases and J gave up 2 bases, with 9 bases separating them. The CDR3 loop spans 13 amino acids. CDR3 sequence: CASSRQRNTEAFF. For the CDR3, the DNA is TGTGCCAGCAGCCGACAGAGAAACACTGAAGCTTTCTTT.